This TCR beta chain was observed in a study of blood T cell repertoires in COVID-19. In the study overall: The samples span acute and convalescent COVID-19 from the United States, Italy and Spain. Sources were T cells, B-cell-depleted T cells, or PBMCs; the material itself was cDNA or gDNA.

Authors' analysis steps: Using reference gene primer amplification, nucleated cell counts were estimated. Data came from immunoSEQ multiplex PCR; TCRdb stores just in-frame clones and leaves some out. V and J calls and clone size are copied from that table; D and trimming were computed from the DNA. The repertoire holds 80,000 to 95,000 clones, with about 85% as singletons. The CDR3 extends over 13 amino acids. J gave up 9 bases and V 3 bases, and 7 bases lay outside the gene matches. In germline, CDR1 is SGHDT, CDR2 YYEEEE. The receptor was isolated from a human donor in a cohort sampled during active COVID-19. Sequenced material: peripheral blood. The V call is TRBV5-6, the J call TRBJ2-3; 7 nucleotides agree with TRBD2. CDR3 sequence reads: CASSSNVGGTQYF. CDR3 DNA sequence: TGTGCCAGCAGCTCGAATGTGGGGGGGACGCAGTATTTT.